The clone carrying this T cell receptor beta chain has a single count. The data derive from a study of blood T cell repertoires in COVID-19. Study-level background: Samples representing acute and convalescent COVID-19 were sourced from the United States, Italy and Spain. In each case, the material was cDNA or gDNA derived from T cells, B-cell-depleted T cells, or PBMCs.

Germline V lookup: CDR1 LGHNA, CDR2 YNFKEQ. The germline V and J ends were trimmed by 1 base and 6 bases, with 14 bases remaining between them. The CDR3 is 15 amino acids. In the original workflow: Estimation of nucleated cell counts was performed using reference gene primer amplification. Clones were sequenced by immunoSEQ multiplex PCR, and TCRdb holds only the in-frame ones, with some missing. The V and J calls and clone size were taken over from that table, and D and trimming were inferred from the DNA. The repertoire holds around 91,000 clones, with approximately 85% as singletons. This receptor was obtained from a human donor in a cohort sampled during active COVID-19. The rearrangement uses TRBV4-2 and TRBJ2-3, with a weak D call TRBD1 (6 bases). Sequenced sample: peripheral blood. The CDR3 loop reads CASSQAITRGDTQYF. The CDR3 nucleotides are TGTGCCAGCAGCCAAGCCATCACTAGGGGGGATACGCAGTATTTT.